This TCR beta chain was sequenced during a study of cytomegalovirus exposure and HLA in healthy donors. Study-wide background: Inside one of the first data releases sat 75 million to 100 million unique TCRs taken from HLA-typed donors.

A single count supports this clone. Its antigen is as yet unknown. The ends were cut back, 7 bases at V and 5 bases at J, with 11 bases in the middle. This CDR3 is built from 11 residues. Germline V gene lookup returns CDR1 DFQATT and CDR2 SNEGSKA (reference sequence). The PCR contained 60 Vbeta and 13 Jbeta primers. The data were produced by immunoSEQ multiplex PCR, yet TCRdb's version contains in-frame clones alone and is incomplete. The data hold more than 95,000 clones, with 55% to 65% observed a single time. Notes on the study in general: Productive rates of about 87% or about 30% were seen for most TCR beta V segments in an earlier analysis. When a later analysis was performed, an Asian-associated ancestry cluster reportedly had fewer N-insertions than the approximately 690-donor mean. Trimming of TCR beta V- and J-genes showed a link, identified in a later analysis, to a missense DCLRE1C variant.

This chain connects TRBV20-1 to TRBJ1-2; D possibly corresponds to TRBD1 (6 bases). The origin of this receptor is a middle-aged woman in good health and CMV-seropositive. Sequenced sample: PBMCs. The DNA of the CDR3 is TGCAGTGGGGACAAGGGGTATGGCTACACCTTC. Protein: CSGDKGYGYTF.